These 26 T cell receptor beta chains came from one sample sequenced in a study of blood T cells in healthy people across ages (dated by TCRdb to the mid-2010s). Preparation of the library involved 5' RACE. TCRdb records Illumina HiSeq 2500 as the sequencer. The second PCR ran for roughly 7 to 11 cycles and used a J-beta primer mix along with a sample-barcoded 5' primer. TCRdb trimmed public reads at Q25 via fastp, called clones via MiXCR and kept in-frame beta chains. Each CDR3 protein gets just one entry, which takes the most common genes and DNA from the rows behind it. Present in this sample are 1.5 million to 2 million distinct CDR3 sequences, about 30% of which were seen just once. The ten largest account for roughly 8% of the sample. Sequenced material: blood. These receptors were taken from a woman aged 25 to 39 in good health.

This rearrangement joins TRBV6-5 to TRBJ2-1, with TRBD2 matching over 7 bases. V lost 4 bases and J lost 14; bases outside the gene matches: 11. Per germline, CDR1 MNHEY and CDR2 SVGAGI. This CDR3 region has 13 residues. The CDR3 sequence: CASSSSLGGRKFF. The DNA of the CDR3 is TGTGCCAGCAGTTCTTCCCTGGGCGGGAGAAAGTTCTTC.

This clonotype was seen ten or more times. The V and J genes are TRBV24-1 and TRBJ2-1; TRBD2 matches 7 bases. The CDR3 totals 16 residues. The V gene end was trimmed by 2 bases and the J gene end by 2 bases; junction bases not matched to a gene: 5. Germline V lookup: CDR1 KGHDR, CDR2 SFDVKD. The chain's CDR3 is CATSDSSGTTYNEQFF. The CDR3 nucleotides read TGTGCCACCAGTGATTCATCCGGGACTACCTACAATGAGCAGTTCTTC.

In this sample, this clonotype turned up a few times. J is TRBJ1-4 and V is TRBV12-3 or TRBV12-4, with D tentatively TRBD1 (5 bases). The length of the CDR3 is 14 residues. With 6 bases removed from V and 5 bases from J, the gap between germline ends came to 13 bases. CDR3 protein: CASSSGLSNEKLFF. The DNA of the CDR3 is TGTGCCAGCAGCTCGGGACTTTCCAATGAAAAACTGTTTTTT.

The chain employs TRBV5-1 and TRBJ1-1; no reliable D call. Per the germline V gene, CDR1 is SGHRS and CDR2 is YFSETQ. V lost 0 bases and J lost 6, with 9 bases in between. This CDR3 has 13 residues. The CDR3: CASSLEVGSEAFF. The CDR3 DNA follows: TGCGCCAGCAGCTTGGAAGTGGGGTCTGAAGCTTTCTTT.

For this clonotype: This may come from a read error, since a much larger clone is one base off. CDR3 nucleotides: TGTGCCAGCAGTTCAGCAGGATCATCTAATGAAAAACTGTTTTTT. Protein: CASSSAGSSNEKLFF. The chain recombines TRBV28 with TRBJ1-4; D is uncertain. This CDR3 has 15 amino acids. The V end was cut by 4 bases, the J end by 3 bases, with 12 bases between. The germline gives CDR1 MDHEN, CDR2 SYDVKM.

This clonotype was detected only once. The V gene is TRBV10-3, the J gene TRBJ2-1; D may be TRBD2 (5 bases). CDR1 is ENHRY and CDR2 is SYGVKD in the germline V gene. The CDR3 sequence is 13 residues long. The V gene lost 8 bases and the J gene lost 4 bases, with 12 bases spanning the gap. The CDR3: CAIGERSYNEQFF. The CDR3 DNA reads as TGTGCCATCGGCGAGCGGAGTTACAATGAGCAGTTCTTC.

Details on this clonotype: The junction and the germline gene differ at one end; a read error may be behind it. This chain joins TRBV5-1 and TRBJ1-1, with a possible D match to TRBD1 (6 bases). The CDR3 length is 14 residues. The germline gives CDR1 SGHRS, CDR2 YFSETQ. This chain's CDR3 is CACSGGLDGTEAFF. The CDR3 nucleotides read TGCGCCTGCAGCGGGGGGCTCGACGGCACTGAAGCTTTCTTT.

This rearrangement joins TRBV9 to TRBJ2-1; a possible D gene is TRBD1 (6 bases). With 0 bases removed from V and 5 bases from J, the gap between germline ends came to 12 bases. CDR3 length equals 15 residues. CDR1 and CDR2 (germline): SGDLS, YYNGEE. CDR3 nucleotide sequence: TGTGCCAGCAGCGTAGGTTGGGGGCCTAACAATGAGCAGTTCTTC. Its protein is CASSVGWGPNNEQFF.

This clonotype showed up many times. The chain couples TRBV29-1 to TRBJ2-1, with D unresolved. V shed 0 bases and J shed 5 bases, with 8 bases lying between them. This CDR3 contains 13 residues. Germline-derived CDR1 and CDR2 are SQVTM and ANQGSEA. This CDR3 reads CSVEDWTDNEQFF. CDR3 nucleotide sequence: TGCAGCGTTGAAGATTGGACGGACAATGAGCAGTTCTTC.

This clonotype was counted between two and nine times. V is TRBV29-1 and J is TRBJ1-2, with unresolved D. The germline CDR1 and CDR2 sequences are SQVTM and ANQGSEA. The V end was cut by 3 bases, the J end by 7 bases, with 18 bases between. CDR3 length: 14 amino acids. The CDR3 sequence is CSVDNDLSGRGYTF. For the CDR3, the DNA is TGCAGCGTTGATAACGACCTCTCCGGCCGTGGCTACACCTTC.

This clonotype was detected only a few times. The V and J genes are TRBV15 and TRBJ2-7; possibly TRBD1 for D (5 bases). Per germline, CDR1 LNHNV and CDR2 YYDKDF (reference sequence). Trimming took off 0 bases at V and 0 bases at J, with 9 bases between the two ends. The CDR3 has 15 amino acids. Written as DNA, the CDR3 is TGTGCCACCAGCAGAGATCGGACACCCTCCTACGAGCAGTACTTC. Its translation is CATSRDRTPSYEQYF.

The V gene is TRBV6-5, the J gene TRBJ1-5; the D is unclear. There are 16 residues in the CDR3. The V gene lost 6 bases and the J gene lost 0 bases, with 15 bases spanning the gap. Looked up from germline, CDR1 is MNHEY and CDR2 is SVGAGI. The CDR3, as DNA: TGTGCCAGCAGCCCGTACAGCGGGGATAGCAATCAGCCCCAGCATTTT. Protein product: CASSPYSGDSNQPQHF.

This clonotype has only a few counts. The V gene is TRBV11-2, the J gene TRBJ2-5, with D possibly matching TRBD2 (6 bases). The DNA end is more similar to TRBJ2-7, so the J call may be wrong. CDR3 size: 15 residues. The germline gives CDR1 SGHAT, CDR2 FQNNGV. In DNA form, the CDR3 reads TGTGCCAGCAGCTTATATGGCGGAGGGGAGTACGAGCAGTACTTC. Translated: CASSLYGGGEYEQYF.

This clonotype was seen only a few times. This chain links TRBV5-1 with TRBJ2-1, with unresolved D. Trimming removed 3 bases at V and 5 bases at J, with 12 bases between. Looked up from germline, CDR1 is SGHRS and CDR2 is YFSETQ. The CDR3 has 14 residues. CDR3 sequence: CASSWAAANNEQFF. The CDR3 coding sequence is TGCGCCAGCAGCTGGGCCGCGGCTAACAATGAGCAGTTCTTC. Full variable domain (rest looked up from reference TRBV5-1 and TRBJ2-1): KAGVTQTPRYLIKTRGQQVTLSCSPISGHRSVSWYQQTPGQGLQFLFEYFSETQRNKGNFPGRFSGRQFSNSRSEMNVSTLELGDSALYLCASSWAAANNEQFFGPGTRLTVL.

As to this clonotype: A single base separates this from a much larger clone, so it may be a read error. The V gene is TRBV6-1, the J gene TRBJ2-1; 10 bases fit TRBD1. The J call is doubtful: the DNA matches TRBJ2-7 better. This CDR3 has 15 amino acids. CDR1 and CDR2 (germline): MNHNS, SASEGT. DNA of the CDR3: TGTGCCAGCAGTGTCGAGACAGGGGGCTACAATGAGCAGTACTTC. Translated, it gives CASSVETGGYNEQYF.

This clonotype was observed a few times. The chain recombines TRBV20-1 with TRBJ2-5; D possibly corresponds to TRBD2 (5 bases). Looked up from germline, CDR1 is DFQATT and CDR2 is SNEGSKA (reference sequence). V shed 0 bases and J shed 4 bases, with 12 bases lying between them. This CDR3 region has 14 residues. The CDR3 sequence is CSAREDSRGETQYF. CDR3 DNA sequence: TGCAGTGCTAGAGAGGACTCGCGAGGAGAGACCCAGTACTTC.

The chain links TRBV20-1 to TRBJ2-3, with 11 bases lining up with TRBD2. V shed 4 bases, J shed 2 bases, and the junction held 11 bases outside the gene matches. The CDR3 extends over 17 amino acids. Germline loops: CDR1 DFQATT, CDR2 SNEGSKA (reference sequence). In DNA form, the CDR3 reads TGCAGTGCTACCAGGACTAGCGGGTCATATTACACAGATACGCAGTATTTT. This sequence encodes CSATRTSGSYYTDTQYF.

This clonotype was seen many times. The rearrangement links TRBV4-3 to TRBJ1-2; D remains unclear. V lost 3 bases, J lost 3 bases, and 14 bases lay in between. The CDR3 contains 15 residues. Germline CDR1 LGHNA, CDR2 YSLEER. As DNA, the CDR3 is TGCGCCAGCAGCCACTTAGGCGGCGGGTACTATGGCTACACCTTC. Amino acid sequence: CASSHLGGGYYGYTF.

The chain combines TRBV12-3 or TRBV12-4 with TRBJ2-4; D is unresolved. The CDR3 is 15 amino acids. Between the trimmed V and J ends, which lost 1 base and 13 bases, there was a span of 20 bases. CDR3 coding DNA: TGTGCCAGCAGTTTAGTTTCTAGGGCCGCCGGTGAGCAGTACTTC. Residues: CASSLVSRAAGEQYF.

The V gene is TRBV2, the J gene TRBJ2-2; 7 nucleotides agree with TRBD2. The CDR3 sequence is 15 residues long. Germline values: CDR1 SNHLY, CDR2 FYNNEI. V shed 4 bases and J 6 bases; nucleotides not matched to a gene: 8. The CDR3 reads CASSGASGQAGELFF. The CDR3 DNA reads TGTGCCAGCAGTGGGGCTAGCGGACAAGCCGGGGAGCTGTTTTTT.

This clonotype was seen many times. The rearrangement joins TRBV6-5 to TRBJ2-7; D not resolved. Trimming pared 2 bases from V and 2 bases from J, leaving 10 bases between. Germline V gene lookup returns CDR1 MNHEY and CDR2 SVGAGI. The CDR3 covers 14 residues. DNA of the CDR3: TGTGCCAGCAGTTACGCGGACGGAGCCTACGAGCAGTACTTC. This gives the protein CASSYADGAYEQYF.

This clonotype was recorded a few times. The CDR3 loop reads CASSLSPYDTQYF. CDR3 nucleotide sequence: TGTGCCAGCAGCTTATCACCATACGATACGCAGTATTTT. The V and J genes are TRBV7-8 and TRBJ2-3, with D unresolved. This CDR3 has 13 amino acids. V was clipped by 2 bases and J by 6 bases, with 9 bases between them. Germline lookup yields CDR1 SGHVS and CDR2 FQNEAQ.

Concerning this clonotype: One base away lies a much larger clone, so this may be a sequencing read error. The chain uses TRBV11-2 and TRBJ1-2; 7 bases line up with TRBD1. The germline V gene has CDR1 SGHAT and CDR2 FQNNGV. The CDR3 spans 13 residues. Losses at the gene ends were 5 bases for V and 6 bases for J; bases not matched to a gene: 6. The CDR3 sequence is CASSALTGDGYTF. In DNA, the CDR3 is TGTGCCAGCAGCGCACTCACAGGGGATGGCTACACCTTC.

The rearrangement joins TRBV4-3 to TRBJ1-1; no firm D call. V was shortened by 2 bases and J by 0 bases, with 7 bases between the two germline ends. Germline V gene lookup returns CDR1 LGHNA and CDR2 YSLEER. This CDR3 comprises 14 residues. The CDR3: CASSQTQMNTEAFF. In nucleotides, the CDR3 is TGCGCCAGCAGCCAAACACAGATGAACACTGAAGCTTTCTTT.

There are a few counts of this clonotype. The chain combines TRBV27 with TRBJ2-6; D is tentatively TRBD1 or TRBD2 (6 bases each). The germline V and J ends were trimmed by 8 bases and 2 bases, with 19 bases remaining between them. The CDR3 sequence is 17 residues long. Germline values: CDR1 MNHEY, CDR2 SMNVEV (reference sequence). Written as DNA, the CDR3 is TGTGCCAGCGGGCCGGGGGCTGACGGGACTGGGGCCAACGTCCTGACTTTC. This sequence encodes CASGPGADGTGANVLTF. Using reference TRBV27 and TRBJ2-6 for the parts outside the CDR3, the full variable domain is EAQVTQNPRYLITVTGKKLTVTCSQNMNHEYMSWYRQDPGLGLRQIYYSMNVEVTDKGDVPEGYKVSRKEKRNFPLILESPSPNQTSLYFCASGPGADGTGANVLTFGAGSRLTVL.

The chain uses TRBV7-2 and TRBJ2-7; 9 positions match TRBD1. The CDR3 spans 16 residues. The ends lost 1 base at V and 4 bases at J; junction bases unmatched: 8. Germline CDR1 SGHTA, CDR2 FQGNSA. CDR3 DNA sequence: TGTGCCAGCAGCTTAGATTGGGACAGGGCGAGGTACGAGCAGTACTTC. Translated, it gives CASSLDWDRARYEQYF.